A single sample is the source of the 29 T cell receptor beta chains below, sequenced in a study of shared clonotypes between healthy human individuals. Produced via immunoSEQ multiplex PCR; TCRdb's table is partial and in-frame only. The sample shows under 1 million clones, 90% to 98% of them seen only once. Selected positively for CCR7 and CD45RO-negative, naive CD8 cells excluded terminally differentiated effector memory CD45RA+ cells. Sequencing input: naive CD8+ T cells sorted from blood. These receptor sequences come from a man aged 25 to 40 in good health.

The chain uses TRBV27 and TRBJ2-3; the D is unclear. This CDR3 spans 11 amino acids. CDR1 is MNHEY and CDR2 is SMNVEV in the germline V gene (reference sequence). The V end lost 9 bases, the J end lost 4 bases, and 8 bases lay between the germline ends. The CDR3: CASGRPDTQYF. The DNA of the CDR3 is TGTGCCAGTGGTCGTCCAGATACGCAGTATTTT.

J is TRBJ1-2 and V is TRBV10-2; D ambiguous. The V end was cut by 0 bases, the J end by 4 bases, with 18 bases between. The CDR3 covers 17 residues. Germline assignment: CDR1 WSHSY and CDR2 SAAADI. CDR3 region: CASSESEGRTLRYGYTF. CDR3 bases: TGCGCCAGCAGTGAGTCAGAGGGTAGAACCCTCCGCTATGGCTACACCTTC.

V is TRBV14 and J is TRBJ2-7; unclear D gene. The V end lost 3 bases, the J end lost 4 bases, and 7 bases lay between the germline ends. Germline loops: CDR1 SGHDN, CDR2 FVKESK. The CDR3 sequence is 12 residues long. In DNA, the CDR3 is TGTGCCAGCAGCCACGTAGGGTACGAGCAGTACTTC. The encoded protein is CASSHVGYEQYF.

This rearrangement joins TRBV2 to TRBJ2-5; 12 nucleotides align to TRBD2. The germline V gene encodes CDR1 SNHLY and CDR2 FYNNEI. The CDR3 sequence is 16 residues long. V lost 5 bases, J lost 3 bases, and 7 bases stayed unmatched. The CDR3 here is CASSPPRLAGEETQYF. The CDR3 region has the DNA TGTGCCAGCAGTCCTCCTCGACTAGCGGGAGAAGAGACCCAGTACTTC.

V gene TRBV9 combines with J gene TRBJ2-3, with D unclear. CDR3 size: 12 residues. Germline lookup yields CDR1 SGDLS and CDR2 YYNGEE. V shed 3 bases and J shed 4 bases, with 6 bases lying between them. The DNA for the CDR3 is TGTGCCAGCAGCGCCAGACCAGATACGCAGTATTTT. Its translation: CASSARPDTQYF.

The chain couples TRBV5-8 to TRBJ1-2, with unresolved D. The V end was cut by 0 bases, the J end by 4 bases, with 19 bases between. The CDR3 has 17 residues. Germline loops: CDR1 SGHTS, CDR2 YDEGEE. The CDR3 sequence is CASSLGVVAPGPYGYTF. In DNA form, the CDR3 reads TGTGCCAGCAGCTTGGGGGTGGTCGCCCCCGGTCCCTATGGCTACACCTTC.

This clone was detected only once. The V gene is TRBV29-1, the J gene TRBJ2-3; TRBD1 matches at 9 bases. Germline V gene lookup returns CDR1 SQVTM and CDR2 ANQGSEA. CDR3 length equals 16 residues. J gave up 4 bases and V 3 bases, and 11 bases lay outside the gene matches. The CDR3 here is CSVEGQGAFGADTQYF. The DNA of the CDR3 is TGCAGCGTTGAGGGACAGGGTGCCTTTGGCGCAGATACGCAGTATTTT.

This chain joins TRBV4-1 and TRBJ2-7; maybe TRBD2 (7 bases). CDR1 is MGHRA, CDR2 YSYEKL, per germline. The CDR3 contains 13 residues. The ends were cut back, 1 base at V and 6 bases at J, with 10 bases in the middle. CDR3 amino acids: CASSQVGGPEQYF. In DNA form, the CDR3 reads TGCGCCAGCAGCCAAGTGGGGGGGCCCGAGCAGTACTTC.

DNA of the CDR3: TGTGCCAGCAGTTTCTGGGACAGGGCGCCCGGTGAGCAGTTCTTC. Its protein is CASSFWDRAPGEQFF. The chain is built from TRBV27 and TRBJ2-1; TRBD1 aligns across 9 bases. V shed 3 bases, J shed 9 bases, and the junction held 9 bases outside the gene matches. The germline CDR1 and CDR2 sequences are MNHEY and SMNVEV (reference sequence). The CDR3 runs 15 residues.

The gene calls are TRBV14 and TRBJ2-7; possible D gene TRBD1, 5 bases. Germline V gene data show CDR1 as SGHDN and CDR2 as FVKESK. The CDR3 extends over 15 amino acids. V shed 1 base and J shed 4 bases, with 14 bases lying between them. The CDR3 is CASSQVVRAPYEQYF. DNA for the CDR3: TGTGCCAGCAGCCAAGTGGTCAGGGCACCTTACGAGCAGTACTTC.

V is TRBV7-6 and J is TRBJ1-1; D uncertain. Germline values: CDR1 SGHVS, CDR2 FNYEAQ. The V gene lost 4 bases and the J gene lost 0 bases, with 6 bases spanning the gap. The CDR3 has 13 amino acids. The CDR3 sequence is CASSSEMNTEAFF. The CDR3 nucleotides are TGTGCCAGCAGCTCAGAAATGAACACTGAAGCTTTCTTT.

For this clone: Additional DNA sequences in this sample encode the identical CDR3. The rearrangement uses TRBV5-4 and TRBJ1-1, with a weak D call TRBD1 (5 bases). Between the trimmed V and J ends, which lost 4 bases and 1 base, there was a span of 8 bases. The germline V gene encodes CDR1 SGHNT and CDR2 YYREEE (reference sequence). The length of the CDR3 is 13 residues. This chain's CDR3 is CASSPTGNTEAFF. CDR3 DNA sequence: TGTGCCAGCAGCCCTACAGGGAACACTGAAGCTTTCTTT.

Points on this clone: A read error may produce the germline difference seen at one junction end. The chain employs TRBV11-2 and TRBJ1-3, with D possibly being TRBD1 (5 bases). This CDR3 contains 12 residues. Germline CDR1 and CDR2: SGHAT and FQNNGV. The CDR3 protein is CASSLDPRQPAF. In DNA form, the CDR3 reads TGTGCCAGCAGCTTAGACCCGCGACAGCCCGCGTTT.

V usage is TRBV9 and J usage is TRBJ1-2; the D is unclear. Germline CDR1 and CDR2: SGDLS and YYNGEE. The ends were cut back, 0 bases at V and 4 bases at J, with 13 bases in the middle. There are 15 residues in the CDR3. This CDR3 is CASSVAGGNPYGYTF. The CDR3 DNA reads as TGTGCCAGCAGCGTAGCTGGCGGAAACCCCTATGGCTACACCTTC.

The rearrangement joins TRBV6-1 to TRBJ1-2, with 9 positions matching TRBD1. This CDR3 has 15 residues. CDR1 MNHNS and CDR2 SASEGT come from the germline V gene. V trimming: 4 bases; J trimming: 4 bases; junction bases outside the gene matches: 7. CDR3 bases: TGTGCCAGCAGTGTTCGGACAGGGGATGCCTATGGCTACACCTTC. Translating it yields CASSVRTGDAYGYTF.

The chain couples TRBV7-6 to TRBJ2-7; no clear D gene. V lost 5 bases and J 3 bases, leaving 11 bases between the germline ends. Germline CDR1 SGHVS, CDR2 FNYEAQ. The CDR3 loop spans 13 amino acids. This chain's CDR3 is CASSTGPYYEQYF. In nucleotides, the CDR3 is TGTGCCAGCAGCACTGGGCCCTACTACGAGCAGTACTTC.

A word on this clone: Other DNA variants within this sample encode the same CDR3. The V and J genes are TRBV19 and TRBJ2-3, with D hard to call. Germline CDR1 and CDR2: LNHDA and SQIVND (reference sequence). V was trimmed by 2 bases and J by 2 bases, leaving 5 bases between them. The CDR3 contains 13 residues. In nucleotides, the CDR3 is TGTGCCAGTAGTATAACGGCCACAGATACGCAGTATTTT. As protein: CASSITATDTQYF.

CDR3 DNA sequence: TGTGCCAGCAGCGCGACTAATGAAAAACTGTTTTTT. Translated: CASSATNEKLFF. The chain carries TRBV9 and TRBJ1-4, with D hard to call. CDR3 length equals 12 residues. Trimming shortened V by 3 bases and J by 2 bases, and 2 bases separated the two germline ends. Per the germline V gene, CDR1 is SGDLS and CDR2 is YYNGEE.

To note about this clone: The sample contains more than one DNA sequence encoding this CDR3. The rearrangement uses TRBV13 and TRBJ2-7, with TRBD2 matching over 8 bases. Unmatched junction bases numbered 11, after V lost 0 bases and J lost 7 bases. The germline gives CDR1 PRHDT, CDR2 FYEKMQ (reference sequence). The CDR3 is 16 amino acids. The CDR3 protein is CASSLGEGLAGREQYF. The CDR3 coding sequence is TGTGCCAGCAGCTTAGGTGAGGGGCTAGCGGGTCGAGAGCAGTACTTC.

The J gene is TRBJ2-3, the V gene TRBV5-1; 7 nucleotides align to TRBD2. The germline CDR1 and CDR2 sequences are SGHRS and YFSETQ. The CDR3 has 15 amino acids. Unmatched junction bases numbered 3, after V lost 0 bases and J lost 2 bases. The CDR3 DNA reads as TGCGCCAGCAGCTTGGGGGAGGGCGTCACAGATACGCAGTATTTT. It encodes CASSLGEGVTDTQYF.

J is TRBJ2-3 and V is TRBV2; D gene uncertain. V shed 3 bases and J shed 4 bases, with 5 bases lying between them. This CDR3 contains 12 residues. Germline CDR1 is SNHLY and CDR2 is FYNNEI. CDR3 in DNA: TGTGCCAGCAGTGATCGACCAGATACGCAGTATTTT. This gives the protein CASSDRPDTQYF.

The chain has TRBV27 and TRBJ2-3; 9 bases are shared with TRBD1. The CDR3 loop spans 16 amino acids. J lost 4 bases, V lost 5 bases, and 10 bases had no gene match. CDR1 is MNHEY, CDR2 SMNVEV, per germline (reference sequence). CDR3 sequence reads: CASSEYRDRVADTQYF. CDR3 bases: TGTGCCAGCAGTGAATACCGGGACAGGGTGGCAGATACGCAGTATTTT.

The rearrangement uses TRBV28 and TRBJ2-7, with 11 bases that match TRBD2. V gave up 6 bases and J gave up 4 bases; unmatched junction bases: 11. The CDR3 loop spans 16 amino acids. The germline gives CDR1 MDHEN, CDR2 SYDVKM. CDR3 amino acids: CASSPPTSGRLYEQYF. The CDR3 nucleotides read TGTGCCAGCAGCCCACCAACTAGCGGGAGACTTTACGAGCAGTACTTC.

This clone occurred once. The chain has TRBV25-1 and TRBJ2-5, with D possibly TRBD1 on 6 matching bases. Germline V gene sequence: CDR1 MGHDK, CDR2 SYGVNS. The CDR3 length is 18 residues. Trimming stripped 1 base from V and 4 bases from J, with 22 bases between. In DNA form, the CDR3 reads TGTGCCAGCAGTGAATTTAAACTTTTACAGGGTAGTGGAGAGACCCAGTACTTC. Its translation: CASSEFKLLQGSGETQYF. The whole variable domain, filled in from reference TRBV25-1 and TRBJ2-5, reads EADIYQTPRYLVIGTGKKITLECSQTMGHDKMYWYQQDPGMELHLIHYSYGVNSTEKGDLSSESTVSRIRTEHFPLTLESARPSHTSQYLCASSEFKLLQGSGETQYFGPGTRLLVL.

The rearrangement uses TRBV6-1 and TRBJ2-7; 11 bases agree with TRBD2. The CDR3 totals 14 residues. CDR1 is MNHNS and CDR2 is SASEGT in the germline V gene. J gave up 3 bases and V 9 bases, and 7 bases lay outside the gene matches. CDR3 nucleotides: TGTGCCAGTAGGACCGGGACTAGCGGCTACGAGCAGTACTTC. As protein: CASRTGTSGYEQYF.

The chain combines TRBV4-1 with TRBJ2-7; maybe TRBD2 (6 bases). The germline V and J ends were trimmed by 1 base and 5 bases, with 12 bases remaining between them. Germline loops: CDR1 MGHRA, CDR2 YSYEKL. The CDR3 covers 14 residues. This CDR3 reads CASSQVGSEDEQYF. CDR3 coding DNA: TGCGCCAGCAGCCAAGTCGGGAGTGAGGACGAGCAGTACTTC.

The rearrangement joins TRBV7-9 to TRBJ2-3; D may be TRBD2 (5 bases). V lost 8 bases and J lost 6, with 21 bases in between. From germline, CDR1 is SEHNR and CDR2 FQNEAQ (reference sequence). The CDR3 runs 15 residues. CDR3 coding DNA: TGTGCCAGCGACGGACTGATATCCCGCGGGGATACGCAGTATTTT. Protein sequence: CASDGLISRGDTQYF.

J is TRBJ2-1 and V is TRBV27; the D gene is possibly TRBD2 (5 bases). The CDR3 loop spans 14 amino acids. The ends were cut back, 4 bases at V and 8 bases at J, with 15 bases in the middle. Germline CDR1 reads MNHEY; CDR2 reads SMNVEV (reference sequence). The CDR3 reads CASSSWERGDEQFF. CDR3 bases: TGTGCCAGCAGTTCATGGGAGAGAGGCGATGAGCAGTTCTTC.

The CDR3 loop reads CASSLVQVDGTGNQPQHF. The CDR3, as DNA: TGTGCCAGCAGTTTAGTTCAGGTAGATGGGACAGGGAATCAGCCCCAGCATTTT. This sequence joins TRBV28 and TRBJ1-5, with TRBD1 matching over 9 bases. The V gene's germline CDR1 is MDHEN and CDR2 SYDVKM. The V segment lost 2 bases and the J segment 4 bases; nucleotides outside the gene matches: 12. The CDR3 sequence is 18 residues long.